This entry is about one T cell receptor beta chain. Assay: immunoSEQ multiplex PCR; the TCRdb copy retains only in-frame clones and omits some. The sample has 120,000 to 150,000 clones; approximately 92% are singletons. This sample is part of a study of control samples from healthy donors and cancer patients. Material for sequencing was blood. This TCR derives from a man aged 25 to 40 in good health.

The CDR3 sequence is CASSPQGASEKLFF. CDR3 DNA sequence: TGTGCCAGTAGTCCACAGGGGGCCAGTGAAAAACTGTTTTTT. The gene calls are TRBV19 and TRBJ1-4; 9 nucleotides line up with TRBD1. J was trimmed by 7 bases and V by 5 bases; bases with no gene match: 5. This CDR3 region has 14 residues. Germline V gene data show CDR1 as LNHDA and CDR2 as SQIVND (reference sequence).